The 26 T cell receptor beta chains given below trace back to one sample, sequenced in a study of blood T cells in healthy people across ages. PCR was performed a second time for about 7 to 12 cycles using a sample-barcoded 5' primer and a J-beta primer mix. TCRdb re-derived calls from the 5' RACE reads in MiXCR, one entry per CDR3 protein. The sample records approximately 1,000,000 distinct CDR3 sequences, around 45% being singletons. The sequenced sample consisted of blood. Receptors were obtained from a woman aged 60 to 75 in good health.

This clonotype was detected only a few times. The genes are TRBV20-1 and TRBJ2-7; tentative D call: TRBD2 (6 bases). The CDR3 sequence is 15 residues long. The V gene lost 5 bases and the J gene lost 0 bases, with 17 bases spanning the gap. Germline CDR1 is DFQATT and CDR2 is SNEGSKA (reference sequence). The CDR3 bases are TGCAGTGCTGCCCCGGAGGGCAGACCCTCCTACGAGCAGTACTTC. As protein: CSAAPEGRPSYEQYF.

The rearrangement uses TRBV25-1 and TRBJ2-2; tentatively, D is TRBD2 (7 bases). V gave up 2 bases and J gave up 0 bases, with 25 bases separating them. CDR3 length equals 21 residues. CDR1 is MGHDK and CDR2 is SYGVNS in the germline V gene. The CDR3: CASSEPRGAGFPPPNTGELFF. DNA for the CDR3: TGTGCCAGCAGTGAACCCCGGGGGGCGGGCTTCCCTCCCCCGAACACCGGGGAGCTGTTTTTT.

A remark on this clonotype: A read error may account for a junction end that differs from germline. This chain links TRBV3-1 with TRBJ1-2; 9 bases match TRBD1. The CDR3 runs to 15 residues. Germline V lookup: CDR1 LGHDT, CDR2 YNNKEL (reference sequence). The CDR3 region has the DNA TGTGCTAGCAGCCAAGATGGGACAGGGACCTATGGCTACACCTTC. Residues: CASSQDGTGTYGYTF.

The table lists this clonotype with a few counts. The chain uses TRBV2 and TRBJ1-2; 8 positions agree with TRBD1. V lost 4 bases, J lost 3 bases, and 4 bases stayed unmatched. The CDR3 is made up of 14 amino acids. The germline gives CDR1 SNHLY, CDR2 FYNNEI. CDR3 sequence reads: CASSGDRTDYGYTF. CDR3 DNA sequence: TGTGCCAGCAGTGGGGACAGGACTGACTATGGCTACACCTTC.

The chain employs TRBV7-2 and TRBJ2-1, with D possibly being TRBD2 (7 bases). This CDR3 region has 14 residues. Germline CDR1 is SGHTA and CDR2 is FQGNSA. V shed 5 bases and J shed 6 bases, with 14 bases lying between them. In nucleotides, the CDR3 is TGTGCCAGCAGCGGGGGCGGGAGTGGCAATGAGCAGTTCTTC. Protein sequence: CASSGGGSGNEQFF.

The V gene is TRBV6-2 or TRBV6-3, the J gene TRBJ2-1; 7 positions agree with TRBD1. Germline CDR1 is MNHEY and CDR2 is SVGEGT. The CDR3 has 15 residues. With 6 bases clipped from V and 5 bases from J, the junction kept 10 bases outside the gene matches. CDR3 protein: CASRRDRVWNNEQFF. The CDR3 DNA reads as TGTGCCAGCAGGAGAGACAGGGTGTGGAACAATGAGCAGTTCTTC.

Here the CDR3 reads CASSPRTDQPQHF. For the CDR3, the DNA is TGTGCCAGCAGCCCTCGGACGGATCAGCCCCAGCATTTT. The J gene is TRBJ1-5, the V gene TRBV9; D is undetermined. Germline V gene lookup returns CDR1 SGDLS and CDR2 YYNGEE. The CDR3 runs to 13 residues. Trimming shortened V by 4 bases and J by 5 bases, and 10 bases separated the two germline ends. Complete variable domain (other parts from reference TRBV9 and TRBJ1-5): DSGVTQTPKHLITATGQRVTLRCSPRSGDLSVYWYQQSLDQGLQFLIQYYNGEERAKGNILERFSAQQFPDLHSELNLSSLELGDSALYFCASSPRTDQPQHFGDGTRLSIL.

This clonotype showed up just once. The V call is TRBV20-1, the J call TRBJ2-1; 10 bases match TRBD2. This CDR3 comprises 15 residues. The J segment lost 4 bases and the V segment lost 6 bases, leaving 9 bases of the junction unmatched. Germline CDR1 is DFQATT and CDR2 is SNEGSKA (reference sequence). CDR3 loop: CSAPPLAGAYNEQFF. The DNA for the CDR3 is TGCAGTGCACCCCCCCTAGCGGGGGCTTACAATGAGCAGTTCTTC.

J is TRBJ2-1 and V is TRBV5-5; unclear D gene. The V gene's germline CDR1 is SGHKS and CDR2 YYEKEE (reference sequence). The CDR3 contains 15 residues. Trimming left V 2 bases short and J 0 bases short, with 9 bases between. CDR3 residues: CASSFYANSYNEQFF. In DNA form, the CDR3 reads TGTGCCAGCAGCTTTTATGCCAACTCCTACAATGAGCAGTTCTTC. The full variable domain, completed using reference TRBV5-5 and TRBJ2-1, is DAGVTQSPTHLIKTRGQQVTLRCSPISGHKSVSWYQQVLGQGPQFIFQYYEKEERGRGNFPDRFSARQFPNYSSELNVNALLLGDSALYLCASSFYANSYNEQFFGPGTRLTVL.

Only a few counts were recorded for this clonotype. The chain joins TRBV5-1 to TRBJ2-4; D uncertain. The last part of the DNA fits TRBJ2-7 better; the J call may be wrong. This CDR3 has 10 amino acids. Germline V gene data show CDR1 as SGHRS and CDR2 as YFSETQ. The DNA of the CDR3 is TGCGCCAGCTTTTTAGACGAGCAGTACTTC. Translated: CASFLDEQYF.

This clonotype has just a few counts. The V and J genes are TRBV20-1 and TRBJ2-5; D might be TRBD1 (6 bases). CDR1 is DFQATT, CDR2 SNEGSKA, per germline (reference sequence). Between the trimmed V and J ends, which lost 6 bases and 5 bases, there was a span of 16 bases. This CDR3 spans 13 amino acids. The CDR3 sequence is CSAITDSQETQYF. In nucleotides, the CDR3 is TGCAGTGCAATCACGGACAGTCAGGAGACCCAGTACTTC.

This clonotype was picked up a small number of times. The genes are TRBV10-3 and TRBJ2-1, with TRBD2 matching 9 bases. Germline V gene data show CDR1 as ENHRY and CDR2 as SYGVKD. Trimming removed 5 bases from V and 2 bases from J; junction bases left unmatched: 7. This CDR3 is built from 16 residues. CDR3 protein: CAISSTASGAYNEQFF. DNA of the CDR3: TGTGCCATCAGTTCCACCGCTAGCGGGGCCTACAATGAGCAGTTCTTC.

The chain is built from TRBV2 and TRBJ1-5, with D maybe TRBD1 (6 bases). The CDR3 extends over 15 amino acids. The V end lost 6 bases, the J end lost 5 bases, and 17 bases lay between the germline ends. Germline CDR1 and CDR2: SNHLY and FYNNEI. This CDR3 is CASSPRGSGHQPQHF. CDR3 DNA: TGTGCCAGCAGCCCCAGGGGCTCCGGGCATCAGCCCCAGCATTTT.

In its sample, this clonotype was seen a few times. The chain has TRBV18 and TRBJ2-3; D is undetermined. V lost 4 bases to trimming and J lost 4 bases, with 9 bases between them. In germline, CDR1 is KGHSH, CDR2 LQKENI. The CDR3 totals 13 residues. The CDR3 nucleotides are TGTGCCAGCTCACAGAACGGCGCAGATACGCAGTATTTT. Translated: CASSQNGADTQYF.

The chain joins TRBV5-6 to TRBJ2-6, with 8 bases that match TRBD1. The CDR3 length is 18 residues. CDR1 and CDR2 (germline): SGHDT, YYEEEE. V lost 2 bases to trimming and J lost 3 bases; unmatched junction nucleotides: 10. The CDR3 region has the DNA TGTGCCAGCAGCTTAGGGACAGGAGGTGCCCATGGGGCCAACGTCCTGACTTTC. Its protein is CASSLGTGGAHGANVLTF.

As for this clonotype: One end of the junction is discordant with germline, which a read error may explain. In DNA form, the CDR3 reads TGCGGCAGCAGCACCCAGACAGCCTCCTACGAGCAGTACTTC. Translating gives CGSSTQTASYEQYF. The V call is TRBV5-1, the J call TRBJ2-7; the D gene is possibly TRBD1 (5 bases). The CDR3 is made up of 14 amino acids. Germline V gene lookup returns CDR1 SGHRS and CDR2 YFSETQ.

The genes are TRBV4-1 and TRBJ2-2; no reliable D call. The V end lost 3 bases, the J end lost 4 bases, and 9 bases lay between the germline ends. Germline V gene data show CDR1 as MGHRA and CDR2 as YSYEKL. The CDR3 loop spans 14 amino acids. In DNA form, the CDR3 reads TGCGCCAGCAGCCACGGCTACATCACCGGGGAGCTGTTTTTT. Its translation is CASSHGYITGELFF.

With respect to this clonotype: An end of the junction differs from the germline gene, which may be a read error. The chain joins TRBV3-1 to TRBJ1-2, with 8 nucleotides matching TRBD1. In germline, CDR1 is LGHDT, CDR2 YNNKEL (reference sequence). CDR3 length equals 18 residues. This chain's CDR3 is CASGQLMGAGQEAFAYTF. The CDR3 bases are TGTGCCAGCGGCCAACTTATGGGGGCGGGACAGGAAGCTTTTGCCTACACCTTC.

The rearrangement joins TRBV5-1 to TRBJ2-7, with 8 bases identical to TRBD1. The J call is doubtful: the DNA matches TRBJ2-4 better. CDR1 and CDR2 from the germline V gene are SGHRS and YFSETQ. This CDR3 is built from 15 residues. The chain's CDR3 is CASSLAPAGGPIQYF. CDR3 coding DNA: TGCGCCAGCAGCTTGGCTCCGGCAGGGGGCCCCATTCAGTACTTC.

This clonotype was found a few times. This rearrangement joins TRBV6-5 to TRBJ1-4; no definite D call. V was shortened by 6 bases and J by 8 bases, with 19 bases between the two germline ends. Germline V gene sequence: CDR1 MNHEY, CDR2 SVGAGI. The CDR3 consists of 15 residues. In DNA, the CDR3 is TGTGCCAGCAGAACCACGGCCTTATCCGAGGAAAAACTGTTTTTT. The encoded protein is CASRTTALSEEKLFF.

The chain is built from TRBV29-1 and TRBJ2-7, with D possibly being TRBD2 (6 bases). This CDR3 comprises 14 residues. The V gene's germline CDR1 is SQVTM and CDR2 ANQGSEA. Between the trimmed V and J ends, which lost 2 bases and 1 base, there was a span of 12 bases. CDR3 loop: CSVETATSSYEQYF. Here the CDR3 DNA reads TGCAGCGTTGAAACGGCGACTAGTTCCTACGAGCAGTACTTC.

The chain is built from TRBV20-1 and TRBJ1-1, with unresolved D. Looked up from germline, CDR1 is DFQATT and CDR2 is SNEGSKA (reference sequence). This CDR3 contains 12 residues. V was shortened by 5 bases and J by 6 bases, with 13 bases between the two germline ends. The DNA for the CDR3 is TGCAGTGCTTCCAAATTCCAGGCTGAAGCTTTCTTT. Amino acid sequence: CSASKFQAEAFF.

The chain carries TRBV10-3 and TRBJ2-5, with D perhaps matching TRBD1 (5 bases). Germline CDR1 reads ENHRY; CDR2 reads SYGVKD. CDR3 size: 13 residues. Trimming took 6 bases from V and 1 from J, leaving 9 bases between them. This CDR3 is CAIRAGLQETQYF. The CDR3 DNA is TGTGCCATCAGGGCAGGGCTCCAAGAGACCCAGTACTTC.

Worth noting for this clonotype: A read error is possible here, since a much larger clone lies one base away. The chain couples TRBV7-3 to TRBJ2-7, with D uncertain. The ends were cut back, 6 bases at V and 5 bases at J, with 14 bases in the middle. The V gene's germline CDR1 is SGHTA and CDR2 FQGTGA. This CDR3 region has 13 residues. The CDR3, as DNA: TGTGCCAGCAGTGGTTCTGCTTCTCACGAGCAGTACTTC. It is translated as CASSGSASHEQYF. The complete variable domain, with remaining parts taken from reference TRBV7-3 and TRBJ2-7, reads GAGVSQTPSNKVTEKGKYVELRCDPISGHTALYWYRQSLGQGPEFLIYFQGTGAADDSGLPNDRFFAVRPEGSVSTLKIQRTERGDSAVYLCASSGSASHEQYFGPGTRLTVT.

The chain combines TRBV15 with TRBJ2-7, with 8 bases aligning to TRBD2. The last part of the DNA fits TRBJ2-5 better; the J call may be wrong. The CDR3 consists of 16 residues. Germline loops: CDR1 LNHNV, CDR2 YYDKDF (reference sequence). The CDR3 bases are TGTGCCACCAGCAGAGGCCTTCTAGCGGGCCAAGAGACCCAGTACTTC. It encodes CATSRGLLAGQETQYF.

This clonotype is a singleton in its sample. Given a much more abundant clone one base away, this may be a read error. The genes are TRBV11-2 and TRBJ2-3; TRBD2 is a possible D gene (6 bases). The germline gives CDR1 SGHAT, CDR2 FQNNGV. The CDR3 sequence is 15 residues long. The CDR3 DNA reads as TGTGCCAGCAGCTTAGCAGGGACTCTCACAGATACGCGGTATTTT. Its translation: CASSLAGTLTDTRYF.